These 21 T cell receptor beta chains were sequenced from one sample in a study of T cell repertoires in cytomegalovirus infection (dated by TCRdb to the late 2010s). The data were produced on an Illumina HiSeq 1500. TCRdb reworked the public reads: Q25 trimming with fastp, MiXCR clone assembly, productive beta chains retained. Merged by CDR3 protein, the rows form single entries marked with the most common genes and DNA. This sample comprises fewer than 550,000 distinct CDR3 sequences, 16% of them detected only once. The ten most abundant clones make up roughly a quarter of the sample. Specimen: CD8+ T cells from PBMCs. These receptors were collected from a human donor in good health (CMV status not recorded). Some clones in this sample may be carry-over from other donors' samples.

This chain uses TRBV7-3 with TRBJ2-1, with 14 bases that match TRBD2. Looked up from germline, CDR1 is SGHTA and CDR2 is FQGTGA. The CDR3 extends over 16 amino acids. V shed 5 bases, J shed 9 bases, and the junction held 9 bases outside the gene matches. The CDR3 nucleotides read TGTGCCAGCAGCCCCGGACTAGCGGGAGGTCAAGGTGAGCAGTTCTTC. Amino acid sequence: CASSPGLAGGQGEQFF.

The table lists this clonotype with many counts. The chain has TRBV11-2 and TRBJ2-3; D is undetermined. V shed 5 bases and J shed 2 bases, with 11 bases lying between them. CDR3 length equals 14 residues. The germline CDR1 and CDR2 sequences are SGHAT and FQNNGV. The CDR3 DNA follows: TGTGCCAGCAGCCTGATAGGTCTCACAGATACGCAGTATTTT. This gives the protein CASSLIGLTDTQYF.

Note on this clonotype: This may arise from a read error, as a much more abundant clone is one base away. The CDR3 does not end in the conserved phenylalanine or tryptophan, so this is likely a read error. V gene TRBV27 combines with J gene TRBJ1-5, with D perhaps TRBD1 (5 bases). The CDR3 consists of 14 residues. The germline V gene encodes CDR1 MNHEY and CDR2 SMNVEV (reference sequence). Trimming removed 6 bases at V and 3 bases at J, with 12 bases between. This CDR3 reads CASSPGLVNQPQHL. CDR3 DNA: TGTGCCAGCAGCCCAGGGTTGGTCAATCAGCCCCAGCATTTG.

This clonotype occurred many times. The V and J genes are TRBV11-2 and TRBJ1-6, with TRBD1 identical over 9 bases. This CDR3 region has 12 residues. V lost 4 bases, J lost 13 bases, and 2 bases stayed unmatched. From germline, CDR1 is SGHAT and CDR2 FQNNGV. The CDR3 DNA is TGTGCCAGCAGCTGGACAGGGGACCCCCTCCACTTT. It translates to CASSWTGDPLHF.

The V and J genes are TRBV3-1 and TRBJ1-1; D perhaps matches TRBD1 (5 bases). V dropped 5 bases and J dropped 1 base, with 14 bases sitting between them. CDR1 is LGHDT, CDR2 YNNKEL, per germline (reference sequence). The CDR3 loop spans 15 amino acids. The CDR3 sequence: CASSSVGTGNTEAFF. The CDR3 DNA is TGTGCCAGCAGCTCCGTGGGGACGGGGAACACTGAAGCTTTCTTT.

V gene TRBV4-2 combines with J gene TRBJ1-1; TRBD1 agrees at 9 bases. Germline V gene lookup returns CDR1 LGHNA and CDR2 YNFKEQ. This CDR3 contains 14 residues. J gave up 4 bases and V 3 bases, and 3 bases lay outside the gene matches. The CDR3 sequence is CASSHTGQGTEAFF. The CDR3 DNA reads as TGTGCCAGCAGCCACACGGGACAGGGCACTGAAGCTTTCTTT.

This CDR3 is CSAPAGVAETQYF. CDR3 nucleotides: TGCAGTGCCCCAGCGGGAGTAGCGGAGACCCAGTACTTC. The chain carries TRBV20-1 and TRBJ2-5, with 8 positions matching TRBD2. This CDR3 region has 13 residues. Germline CDR1 and CDR2: DFQATT and SNEGSKA (reference sequence). J gave up 5 bases and V 6 bases, and 8 bases lay outside the gene matches.

The chain has TRBV19 and TRBJ1-1; TRBD1 is a possible D gene (6 bases). Deletions cut 5 bases from V and 3 bases from J, with 16 bases between. The CDR3 consists of 15 residues. CDR1 LNHDA and CDR2 SQIVND come from the germline V gene (reference sequence). CDR3 loop: CASSPTRGGDTEAFF. CDR3 bases: TGTGCCAGTAGTCCAACCAGGGGAGGGGACACTGAAGCTTTCTTT.

This clonotype was seen at least ten times. This chain links TRBV6-5 with TRBJ2-3; D is perhaps TRBD2 (5 bases). In germline, CDR1 is MNHEY, CDR2 SVGAGI. The CDR3 extends over 15 amino acids. Deletions cut 2 bases from V and 0 bases from J, with 9 bases between. The CDR3 sequence: CASSYQGLSTDTQYF. The CDR3 nucleotides are TGTGCCAGCAGTTACCAAGGACTTAGCACAGATACGCAGTATTTT.

This clonotype appeared a few times. V is TRBV27 and J is TRBJ2-7; 7 nucleotides align to TRBD1. The V segment lost 5 bases and the J segment 9 bases; nucleotides outside the gene matches: 7. Germline CDR1 is MNHEY and CDR2 is SMNVEV (reference sequence). CDR3 size: 12 residues. The CDR3 here is CASSPTGAPQYF. As DNA, the CDR3 is TGTGCCAGCAGTCCTACAGGGGCCCCGCAGTACTTC.

Many counts were recorded for this clonotype. The chain recombines TRBV12-3 or TRBV12-4 with TRBJ2-1; D may be TRBD1 (5 bases). V was cut by 11 bases and J by 10 bases, with 18 bases left in between. CDR3 size: 12 residues. The CDR3: CAQRGPFGEQFF. DNA of the CDR3: TGTGCCCAAAGGGGCCCCTTTGGGGAGCAGTTCTTC.

This clonotype was seen ten or more times. The chain uses TRBV7-6 and TRBJ2-7; 8 nucleotides match TRBD2. Germline CDR1 reads SGHVS; CDR2 reads FNYEAQ. The CDR3 runs 16 residues. The V gene end was trimmed by 2 bases and the J gene end by 5 bases; junction bases not matched to a gene: 11. The CDR3 is CASSLLSGGDRNEQYF. The CDR3 DNA reads TGTGCCAGCAGCTTATTATCGGGAGGGGATAGGAACGAGCAGTACTTC.

The chain recombines TRBV29-1 with TRBJ2-1; the match to TRBD2 covers 7 bases. J was trimmed by 8 bases and V by 1 base; bases with no gene match: 2. The CDR3 has 12 residues. Germline V gene data show CDR1 as SQVTM and CDR2 as ANQGSEA. The CDR3 DNA follows: TGCAGCGTTGAAGGGACTAGTGATGAGCAGTTCTTC. It yields the protein CSVEGTSDEQFF.

This clonotype was recorded at least ten times. The chain combines TRBV12-3 or TRBV12-4 with TRBJ2-7; maybe TRBD1 (6 bases). The CDR3 has 15 residues. Trimming cost V 5 bases and J 4 bases, with 18 bases left between them. The CDR3 coding sequence is TGTGCCAGCAGTCCTTCAAAACAGGGAACGTACGAGCAGTACTTC. Translation: CASSPSKQGTYEQYF.

Ten or more counts support this clonotype. V is TRBV10-3 and J is TRBJ1-1; D unclear. V gave up 2 bases and J gave up 0 bases, with 19 bases separating them. Germline V gene sequence: CDR1 ENHRY, CDR2 SYGVKD. The CDR3 runs to 18 residues. CDR3 amino acids: CAISELVAPLVVNTEAFF. The CDR3 region has the DNA TGTGCCATCAGTGAGCTGGTGGCTCCCTTGGTTGTGAACACTGAAGCTTTCTTT.

The chain joins TRBV6-1 to TRBJ2-1; D not certain. Trimming took off 6 bases at V and 0 bases at J, with 12 bases between the two ends. The CDR3 is 15 residues long. Germline CDR1 is MNHNS and CDR2 is SASEGT. The CDR3 coding sequence is TGTGCCAGCAGCAAACACCGGAGCTCCTACAATGAGCAGTTCTTC. Protein: CASSKHRSSYNEQFF.

This clonotype was seen ten or more times. The chain recombines TRBV11-2 with TRBJ2-1; 12 nucleotides agree with TRBD2. The CDR3 extends over 16 amino acids. The germline CDR1 and CDR2 sequences are SGHAT and FQNNGV. The V and J ends lost 6 bases and 6 bases, in that order; junction bases with no gene match: 9. CDR3 bases: TGTGCCAGCAGATTTAGGACTAGCGGGACCCCCAATGAGCAGTTCTTC. Protein: CASRFRTSGTPNEQFF.

The V and J genes are TRBV5-1 and TRBJ2-1; TRBD1 matches 9 bases. This CDR3 contains 13 residues. V lost 5 bases to trimming and J lost 6 bases; unmatched junction nucleotides: 3. The germline V gene encodes CDR1 SGHRS and CDR2 YFSETQ. The CDR3 sequence is CASRTGGGNEQFF. Written as DNA, the CDR3 is TGCGCCAGCAGGACAGGGGGGGGCAATGAGCAGTTCTTC.

In its sample, this clonotype was seen a few times. The chain recombines TRBV10-1 with TRBJ1-1; 7 nucleotides line up with TRBD1. Trimming removed 0 bases from V and 5 bases from J; junction bases left unmatched: 12. Germline CDR1 WNHNN, CDR2 SYGVQD (reference sequence). CDR3 length: 17 amino acids. The CDR3 DNA is TGCGCCAGCAGTGAGTCGAAGGGCTGGAGGGGGCAAACTGAAGCTTTCTTT. It is translated as CASSESKGWRGQTEAFF.

Ten or more counts support this clonotype. The rearrangement links TRBV4-1 to TRBJ2-1, with a weak D call TRBD2 (6 bases). Deletions cut 4 bases from V and 8 bases from J, with 15 bases between. Per germline, CDR1 MGHRA and CDR2 YSYEKL. The CDR3 length is 14 residues. CDR3 loop: CASSLFLGGDEQFF. In DNA, the CDR3 is TGCGCCAGCAGCCTCTTCCTGGGGGGTGATGAGCAGTTCTTC.

This clonotype was seen repeatedly, ten times or more. The chain couples TRBV4-1 to TRBJ1-1; weak D call: TRBD1 (6 bases). The V and J ends lost 7 bases and 2 bases respectively, with 11 bases between them. The CDR3 covers 13 residues. The germline V gene has CDR1 MGHRA and CDR2 YSYEKL. CDR3 amino acids: CASMRGINTEAFF. For the CDR3, the DNA is TGCGCCAGCATGAGGGGGATAAACACTGAAGCTTTCTTT.